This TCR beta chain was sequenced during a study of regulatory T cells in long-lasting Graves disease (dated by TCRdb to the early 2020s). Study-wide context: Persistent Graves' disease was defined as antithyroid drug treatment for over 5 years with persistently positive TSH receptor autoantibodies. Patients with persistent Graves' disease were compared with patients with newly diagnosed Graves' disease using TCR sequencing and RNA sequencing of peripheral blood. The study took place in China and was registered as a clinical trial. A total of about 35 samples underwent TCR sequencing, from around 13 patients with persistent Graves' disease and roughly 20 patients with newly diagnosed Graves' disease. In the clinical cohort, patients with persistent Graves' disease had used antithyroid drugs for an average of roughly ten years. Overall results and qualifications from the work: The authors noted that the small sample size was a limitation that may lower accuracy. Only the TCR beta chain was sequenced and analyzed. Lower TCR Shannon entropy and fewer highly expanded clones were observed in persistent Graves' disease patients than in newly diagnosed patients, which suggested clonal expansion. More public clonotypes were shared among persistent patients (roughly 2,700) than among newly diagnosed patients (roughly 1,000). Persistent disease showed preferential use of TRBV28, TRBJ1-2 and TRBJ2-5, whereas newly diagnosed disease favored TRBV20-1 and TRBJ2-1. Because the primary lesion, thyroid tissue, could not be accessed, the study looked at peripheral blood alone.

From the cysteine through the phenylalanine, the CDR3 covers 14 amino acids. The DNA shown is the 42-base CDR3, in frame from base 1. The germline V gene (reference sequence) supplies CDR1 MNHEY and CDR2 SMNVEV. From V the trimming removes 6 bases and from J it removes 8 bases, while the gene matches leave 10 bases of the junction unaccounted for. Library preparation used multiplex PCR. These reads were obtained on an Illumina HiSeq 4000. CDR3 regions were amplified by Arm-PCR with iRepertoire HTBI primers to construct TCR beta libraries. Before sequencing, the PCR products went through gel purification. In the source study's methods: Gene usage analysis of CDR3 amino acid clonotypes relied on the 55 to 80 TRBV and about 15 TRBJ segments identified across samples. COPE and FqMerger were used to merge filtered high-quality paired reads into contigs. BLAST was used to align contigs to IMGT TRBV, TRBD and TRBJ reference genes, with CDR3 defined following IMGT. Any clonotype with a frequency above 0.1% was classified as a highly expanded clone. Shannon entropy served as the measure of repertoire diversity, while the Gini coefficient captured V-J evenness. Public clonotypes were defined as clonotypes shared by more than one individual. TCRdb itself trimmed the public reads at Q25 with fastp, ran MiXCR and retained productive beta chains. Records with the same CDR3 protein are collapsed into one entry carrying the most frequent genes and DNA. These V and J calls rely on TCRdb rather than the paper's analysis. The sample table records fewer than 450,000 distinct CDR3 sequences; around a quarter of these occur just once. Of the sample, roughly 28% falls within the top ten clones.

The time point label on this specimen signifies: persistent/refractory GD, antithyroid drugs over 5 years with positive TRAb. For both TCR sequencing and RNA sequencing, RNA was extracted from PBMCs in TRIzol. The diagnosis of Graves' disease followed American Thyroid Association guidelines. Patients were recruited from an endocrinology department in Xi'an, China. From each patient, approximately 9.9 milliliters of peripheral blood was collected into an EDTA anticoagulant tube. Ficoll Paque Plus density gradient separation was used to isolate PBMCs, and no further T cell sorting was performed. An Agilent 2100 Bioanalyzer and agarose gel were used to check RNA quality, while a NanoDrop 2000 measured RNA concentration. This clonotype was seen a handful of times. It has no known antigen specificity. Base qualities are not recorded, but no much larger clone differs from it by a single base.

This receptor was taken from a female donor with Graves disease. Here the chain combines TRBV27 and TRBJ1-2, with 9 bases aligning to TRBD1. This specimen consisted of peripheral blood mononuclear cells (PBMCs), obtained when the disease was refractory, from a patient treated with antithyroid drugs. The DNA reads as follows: TGTGCCAGCAGATCCGGGACAGGGAGGATAGGCTACACCTTC. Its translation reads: CASRSGTGRIGYTF.